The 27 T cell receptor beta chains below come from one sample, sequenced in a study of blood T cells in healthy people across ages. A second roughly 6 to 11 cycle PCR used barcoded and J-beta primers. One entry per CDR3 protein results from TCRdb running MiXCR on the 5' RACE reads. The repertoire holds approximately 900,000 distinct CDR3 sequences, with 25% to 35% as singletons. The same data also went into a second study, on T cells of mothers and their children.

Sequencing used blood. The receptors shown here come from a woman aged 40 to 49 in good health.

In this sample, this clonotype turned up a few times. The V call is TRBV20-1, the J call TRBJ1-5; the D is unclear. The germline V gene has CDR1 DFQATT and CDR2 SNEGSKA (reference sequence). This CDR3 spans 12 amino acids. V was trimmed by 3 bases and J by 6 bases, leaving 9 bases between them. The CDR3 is CSASRGFQPQHF. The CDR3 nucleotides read TGCAGTGCTAGTCGAGGGTTTCAGCCCCAGCATTTT.

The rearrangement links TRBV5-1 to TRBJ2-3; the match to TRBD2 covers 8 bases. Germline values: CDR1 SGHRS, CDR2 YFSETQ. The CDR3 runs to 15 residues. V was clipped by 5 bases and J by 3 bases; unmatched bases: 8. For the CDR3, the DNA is TGCGCCAGCAGGGGTAGCGGGATACAAACAGATACGCAGTATTTT. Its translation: CASRGSGIQTDTQYF. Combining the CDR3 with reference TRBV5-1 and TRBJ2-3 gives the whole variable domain KAGVTQTPRYLIKTRGQQVTLSCSPISGHRSVSWYQQTPGQGLQFLFEYFSETQRNKGNFPGRFSGRQFSNSRSEMNVSTLELGDSALYLCASRGSGIQTDTQYFGPGTRLTVL.

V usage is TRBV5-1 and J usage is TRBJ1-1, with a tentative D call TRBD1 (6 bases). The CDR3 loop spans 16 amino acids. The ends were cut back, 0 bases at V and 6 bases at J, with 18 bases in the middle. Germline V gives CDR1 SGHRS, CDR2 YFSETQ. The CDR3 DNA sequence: TGCGCCAGCAGCTTGGGAAGCACAGGGTCCTTATCTGAAGCTTTCTTT. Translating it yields CASSLGSTGSLSEAFF.

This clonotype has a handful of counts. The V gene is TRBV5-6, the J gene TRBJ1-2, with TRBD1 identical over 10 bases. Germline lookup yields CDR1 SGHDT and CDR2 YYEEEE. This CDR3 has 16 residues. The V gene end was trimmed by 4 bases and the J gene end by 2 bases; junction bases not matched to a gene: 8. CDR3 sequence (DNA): TGTGCCAGCAGCATTATTGACAGGGGGCGGAACTATGGCTACACCTTC. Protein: CASSIIDRGRNYGYTF.

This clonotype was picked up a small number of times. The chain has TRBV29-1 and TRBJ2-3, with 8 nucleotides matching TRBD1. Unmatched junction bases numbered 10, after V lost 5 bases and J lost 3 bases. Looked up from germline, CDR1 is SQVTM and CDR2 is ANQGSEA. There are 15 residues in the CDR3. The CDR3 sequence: CSVRPGQVSTDTQYF. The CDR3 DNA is TGCAGCGTTCGACCGGGACAGGTTTCTACAGATACGCAGTATTTT.

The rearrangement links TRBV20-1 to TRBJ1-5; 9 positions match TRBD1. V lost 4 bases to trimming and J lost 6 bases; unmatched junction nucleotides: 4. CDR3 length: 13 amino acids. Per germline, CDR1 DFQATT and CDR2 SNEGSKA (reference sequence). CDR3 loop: CSATRQGGQPQHF. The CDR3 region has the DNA TGCAGTGCTACTAGACAGGGGGGTCAGCCCCAGCATTTT.

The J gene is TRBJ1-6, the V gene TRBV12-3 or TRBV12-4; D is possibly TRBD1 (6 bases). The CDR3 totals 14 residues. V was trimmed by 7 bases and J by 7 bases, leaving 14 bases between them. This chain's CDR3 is CASTADRENSPLHF. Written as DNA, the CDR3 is TGTGCCAGCACCGCGGACAGAGAGAATTCACCCCTCCACTTT.

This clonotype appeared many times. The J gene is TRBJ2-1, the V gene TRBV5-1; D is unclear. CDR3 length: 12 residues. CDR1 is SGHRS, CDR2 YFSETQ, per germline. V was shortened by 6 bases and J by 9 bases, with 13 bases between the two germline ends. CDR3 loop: CASTLGAGEQFF. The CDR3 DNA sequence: TGCGCCAGCACCCTAGGAGCTGGTGAGCAGTTCTTC.

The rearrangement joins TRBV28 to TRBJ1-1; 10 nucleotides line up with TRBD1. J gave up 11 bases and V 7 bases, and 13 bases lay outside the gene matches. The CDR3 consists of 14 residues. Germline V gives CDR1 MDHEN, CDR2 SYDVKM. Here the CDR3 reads CASTRQGARSGAFF. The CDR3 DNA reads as TGTGCCAGCACCCGACAGGGGGCCCGGAGTGGGGCTTTCTTT.

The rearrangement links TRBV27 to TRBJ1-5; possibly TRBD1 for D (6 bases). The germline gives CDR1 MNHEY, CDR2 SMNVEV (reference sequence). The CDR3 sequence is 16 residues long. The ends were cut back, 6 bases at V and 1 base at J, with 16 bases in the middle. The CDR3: CASRFSGGGSNQPQHF. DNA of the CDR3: TGTGCCAGCAGATTCTCCGGAGGGGGGAGCAATCAGCCCCAGCATTTT.

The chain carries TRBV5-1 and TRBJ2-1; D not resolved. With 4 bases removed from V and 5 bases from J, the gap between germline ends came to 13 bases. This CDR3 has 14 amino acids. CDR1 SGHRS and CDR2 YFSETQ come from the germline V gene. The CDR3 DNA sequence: TGCGCCAGCAGCCCCCCCGGGCGTCACAATGAGCAGTTCTTC. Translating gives CASSPPGRHNEQFF.

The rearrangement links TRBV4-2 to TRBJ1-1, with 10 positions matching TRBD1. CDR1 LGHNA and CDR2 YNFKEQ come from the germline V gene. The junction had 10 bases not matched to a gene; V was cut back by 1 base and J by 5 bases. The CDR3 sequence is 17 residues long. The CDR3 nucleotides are TGTGCCAGCAGCCAAGGACAGGGGGCGGCAGGTCGAACTGAAGCTTTCTTT. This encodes CASSQGQGAAGRTEAFF.

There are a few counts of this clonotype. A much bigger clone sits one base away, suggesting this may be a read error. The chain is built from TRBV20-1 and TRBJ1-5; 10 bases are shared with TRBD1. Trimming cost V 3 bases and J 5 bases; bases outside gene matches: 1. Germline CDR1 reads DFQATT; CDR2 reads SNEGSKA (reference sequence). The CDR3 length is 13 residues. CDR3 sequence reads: CSASGQGDQPQHF. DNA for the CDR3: TGCAGTGCTAGTGGACAGGGGGATCAGCCCCAGCATTTT.

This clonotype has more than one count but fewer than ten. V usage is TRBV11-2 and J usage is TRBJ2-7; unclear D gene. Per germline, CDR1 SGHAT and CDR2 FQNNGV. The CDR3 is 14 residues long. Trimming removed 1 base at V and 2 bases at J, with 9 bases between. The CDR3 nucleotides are TGTGCCAGCAGCTTAGTCGAGATACCCTACGAGCAGTACTTC. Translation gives CASSLVEIPYEQYF.

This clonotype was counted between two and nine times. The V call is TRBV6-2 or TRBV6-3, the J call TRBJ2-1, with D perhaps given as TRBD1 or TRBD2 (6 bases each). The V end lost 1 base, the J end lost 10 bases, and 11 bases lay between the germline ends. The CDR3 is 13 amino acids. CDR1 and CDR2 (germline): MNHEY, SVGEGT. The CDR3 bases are TGTGCCAGCAGTTACTTGGGGGGCGGGGAGCAGTTCTTC. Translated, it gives CASSYLGGGEQFF.

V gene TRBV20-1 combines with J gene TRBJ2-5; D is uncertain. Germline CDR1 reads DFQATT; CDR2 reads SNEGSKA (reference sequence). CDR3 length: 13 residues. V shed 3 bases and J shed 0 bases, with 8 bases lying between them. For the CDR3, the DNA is TGCAGTGCTAGGGCAGACGACCAAGAGACCCAGTACTTC. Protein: CSARADDQETQYF.

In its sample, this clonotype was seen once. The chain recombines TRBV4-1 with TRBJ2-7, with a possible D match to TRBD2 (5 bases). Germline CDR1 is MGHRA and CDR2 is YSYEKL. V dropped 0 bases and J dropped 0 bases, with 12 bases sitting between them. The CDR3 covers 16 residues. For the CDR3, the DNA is TGCGCCAGCAGCCAAGACTTCGGGATTAGCTCCTACGAGCAGTACTTC. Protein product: CASSQDFGISSYEQYF.

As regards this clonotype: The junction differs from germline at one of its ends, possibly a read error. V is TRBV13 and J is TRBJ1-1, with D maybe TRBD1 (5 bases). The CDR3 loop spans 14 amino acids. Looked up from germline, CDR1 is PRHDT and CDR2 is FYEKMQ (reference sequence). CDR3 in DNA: TGCGCCAGCAGTTTAGCAACCCGGGGCCAAAGGGCTTTCTTT. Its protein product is CASSLATRGQRAFF. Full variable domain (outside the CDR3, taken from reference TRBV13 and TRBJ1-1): AAGVIQSPRHLIKEKRETATLKCYPIPRHDTVYWYQQGPGQDPQFLISFYEKMQSDKGSIPDRFSAQQFSDYHSELNMSSLELGDSALYFCASSLATRGQRAFFGQGTRLTVV.

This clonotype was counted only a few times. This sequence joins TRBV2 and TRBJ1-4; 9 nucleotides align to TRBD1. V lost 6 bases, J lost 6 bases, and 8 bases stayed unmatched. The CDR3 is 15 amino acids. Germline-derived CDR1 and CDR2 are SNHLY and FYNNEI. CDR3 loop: CASRGQGLPDEKLFF. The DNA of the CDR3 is TGTGCCAGCAGAGGACAGGGGCTCCCTGATGAAAAACTGTTTTTT.

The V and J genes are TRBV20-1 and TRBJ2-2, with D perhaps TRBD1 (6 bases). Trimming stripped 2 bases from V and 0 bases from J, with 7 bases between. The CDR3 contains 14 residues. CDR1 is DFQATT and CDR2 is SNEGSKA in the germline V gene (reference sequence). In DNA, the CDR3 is TGCAGTGCTAGAAAGGGGGCGAACACCGGGGAGCTGTTTTTT. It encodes CSARKGANTGELFF.

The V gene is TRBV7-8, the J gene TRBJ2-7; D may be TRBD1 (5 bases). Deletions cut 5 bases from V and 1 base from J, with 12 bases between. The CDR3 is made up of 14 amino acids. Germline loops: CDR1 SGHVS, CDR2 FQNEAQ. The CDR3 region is CASSLLTESYEQYF. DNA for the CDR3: TGTGCCAGCAGCCTTCTGACAGAATCCTACGAGCAGTACTTC.

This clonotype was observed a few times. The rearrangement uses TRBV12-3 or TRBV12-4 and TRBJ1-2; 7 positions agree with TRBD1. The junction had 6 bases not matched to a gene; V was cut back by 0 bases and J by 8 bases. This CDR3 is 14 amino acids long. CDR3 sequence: CASSLARQGKGYTF. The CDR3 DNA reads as TGTGCCAGCAGTTTAGCCCGACAGGGCAAAGGCTACACCTTC.

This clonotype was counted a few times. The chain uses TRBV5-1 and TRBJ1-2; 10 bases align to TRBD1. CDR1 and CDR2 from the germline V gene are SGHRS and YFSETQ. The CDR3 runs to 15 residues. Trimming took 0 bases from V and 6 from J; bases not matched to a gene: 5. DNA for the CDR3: TGCGCCAGCAGCTTGGCCCCAGGACAGGGGGATGGCTACACCTTC. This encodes CASSLAPGQGDGYTF.

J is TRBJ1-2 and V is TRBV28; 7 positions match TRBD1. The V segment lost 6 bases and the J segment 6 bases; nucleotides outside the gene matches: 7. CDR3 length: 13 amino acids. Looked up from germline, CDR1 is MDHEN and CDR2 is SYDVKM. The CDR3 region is CASRLDRVDGYTF. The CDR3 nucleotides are TGTGCCAGCAGGCTCGACAGGGTGGATGGCTACACCTTC.

The CDR3 DNA reads as TGTGCCATCAACCGGGGCAGTAATTATGGCTACACCTTC. Translating it yields CAINRGSNYGYTF. The V call is TRBV10-3, the J call TRBJ1-2, with D possibly matching TRBD1 (5 bases). The CDR3 sequence is 13 residues long. The V gene lost 7 bases and the J gene lost 5 bases, with 14 bases spanning the gap. From germline, CDR1 is ENHRY and CDR2 SYGVKD.

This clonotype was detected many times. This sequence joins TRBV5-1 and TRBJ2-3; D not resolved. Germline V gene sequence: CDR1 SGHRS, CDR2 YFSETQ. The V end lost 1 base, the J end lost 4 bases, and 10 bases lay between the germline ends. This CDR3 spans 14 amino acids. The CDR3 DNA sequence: TGCGCCAGCAGCTTGCAAGAGGCCCCAGATACGCAGTATTTT. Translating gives CASSLQEAPDTQYF.

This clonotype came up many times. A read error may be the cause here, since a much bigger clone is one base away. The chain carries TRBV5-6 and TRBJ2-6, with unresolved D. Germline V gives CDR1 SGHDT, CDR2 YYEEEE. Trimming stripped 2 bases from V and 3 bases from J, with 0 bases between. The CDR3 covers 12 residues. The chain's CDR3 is CASSFGANVLTF. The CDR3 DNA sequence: TGTGCCAGCAGCTTTGGGGCCAACGTCCTGACTTTC.